A selection of T cell receptor beta chains follows, all from one sample in a study of cytomegalovirus exposure and HLA in healthy donors. TCRdb's copy holds only in-frame clones and misses some; the assay was immunoSEQ multiplex PCR. Here the sample spans about 240,000 clones, 81% being singletons. The sample consisted of PBMCs. These receptors all come from a woman aged 55-69 years in good health and CMV-seropositive. Both conserved end residues are part of each CDR3. A D gene is named only where the DNA matches it firmly. Part of the rows lack a size; the others show once, few, many or a class for expanded clones.

15,TRBJ2-1,TRBV6-5,NA,TRBD2,CASRRGTSGTNEQFF,TGTGCCAGCAGACGCGGGACTAGCGGGACCAATGAGCAGTTCTTC
12,TRBJ2-7,TRBV11-2,NA,NA,CASSFTENEQYF,TGTGCCAGCAGCTTCACGGAGAACGAGCAGTACTTC
14,TRBJ2-2,TRBV7-3,NA,TRBD2,CASSIAGSTGELFF,TGTGCCAGCAGCATAGCGGGTTCGACCGGGGAGCTGTTTTTT
16,TRBJ2-2,TRBV19,NA,TRBD2,CASKDGRARDTGELFF,TGTGCCAGTAAAGACGGGAGGGCCAGGGACACCGGGGAGCTGTTTTTT
14,TRBJ2-2,TRBV29-1,NA,TRBD2,CSVVGGRVTGELFF,TGCAGCGTTGTGGGCGGGAGAGTCACCGGGGAGCTGTTTTTT
16,TRBJ2-3,TRBV28,NA,TRBD2,CASSSPFAGGQNTQYF,TGTGCCAGCAGCTCTCCTTTCGCGGGAGGGCAAAATACGCAGTATTTT
14,TRBJ2-3,TRBV2,NA,NA,CASSTTPGTDTQYF,TGTGCCAGCAGCACAACCCCGGGAACAGATACGCAGTATTTT
16,TRBJ2-3,TRBV5-6,NA,TRBD2,CASSPGLAGATDTQYF,TGTGCCAGCAGCCCAGGACTAGCGGGGGCCACAGATACGCAGTATTTT
14,TRBJ1-5,TRBV6-5,NA,NA,CASSYFPTDQPQHF,TGTGCCAGCAGTTACTTTCCCACGGATCAGCCCCAGCATTTT
14,TRBJ1-1,TRBV7-9,NA,NA,CASTPLAVNTEAFF,TGTGCCAGCACCCCCCTGGCGGTGAACACTGAAGCTTTCTTT
14,TRBJ2-2,TRBV7-9,NA,TRBD2,CASSLAGRTGELFF,TGTGCCAGCAGCTTAGCCGGGAGGACCGGGGAGCTGTTTTTT
15,TRBJ2-1,TRBV13,NA,TRBD2,CASSSRSGRSDEQFF,TGTGCCAGCAGCTCCAGAAGCGGGAGGTCCGATGAGCAGTTCTTC
15,TRBJ1-3,TRBV4-1,NA,NA,CASSQVGGPGNTIYF,TGCGCCAGCAGCCAAGTTGGGGGCCCCGGAAACACCATATATTTT
15,TRBJ2-4,TRBV4-1,NA,NA,CASSQGGLSKNIQYF,TGCGCCAGCAGCCAGGGCGGACTTTCCAAAAACATTCAGTACTTC
19,TRBJ2-3,TRBV5-4,few,TRBD1,CASSPTGTGGTRRTDTQYF,TGTGCCAGCAGCCCCACCGGGACAGGGGGAACCCGGCGCACAGATACGCAGTATTTT
15,TRBJ1-1,TRBV19,NA,TRBD1,CASSPSTGAFTEAFF,TGTGCCAGTAGTCCGTCGACAGGGGCGTTCACTGAAGCTTTCTTT
17,TRBJ2-2,TRBV25-1,once,TRBD2,CASSESAIAGTTGELFF,TGTGCCAGCAGTGAATCGGCGATAGCGGGTACCACCGGGGAGCTGTTTTTT